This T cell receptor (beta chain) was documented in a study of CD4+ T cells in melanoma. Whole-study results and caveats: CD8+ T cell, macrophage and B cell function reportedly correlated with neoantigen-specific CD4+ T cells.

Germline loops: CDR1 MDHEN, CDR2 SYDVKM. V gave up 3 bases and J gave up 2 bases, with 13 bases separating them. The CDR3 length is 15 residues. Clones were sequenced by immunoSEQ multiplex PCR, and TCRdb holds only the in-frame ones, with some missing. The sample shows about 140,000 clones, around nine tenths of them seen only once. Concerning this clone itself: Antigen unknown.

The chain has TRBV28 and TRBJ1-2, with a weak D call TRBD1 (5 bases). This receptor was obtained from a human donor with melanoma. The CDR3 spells CASSFGGTDNYGYTF. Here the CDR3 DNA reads TGTGCCAGCAGTTTTGGGGGGACCGACAACTATGGCTACACCTTC.